This entry lists 7 T cell receptor beta chains sequenced from one sample in a study of metastatic and nonmetastatic thyroid tumors. TCRdb recomputed clones from the PCR reads via MiXCR. The sample gives under 50,000 clones, 18% of which show up once; roughly 15% is in the top ten. Before thyroid surgery, none of the patients had received any treatment. The sequenced sample was tumor tissue. The receptors derive from a female donor with papillary thyroid cancer or a benign thyroid nodule (not recorded which). Some clones in this sample may be carry-over from other donors' samples.

This clone is medium-sized in the sample. The chain uses TRBV7-8 and TRBJ2-7; D gene uncertain. V lost 1 base to trimming and J lost 3 bases, with 7 bases between them. The CDR3 is 13 amino acids. Per germline, CDR1 SGHVS and CDR2 FQNEAQ. The CDR3 sequence is CASSLGKGYEQYF. The CDR3 DNA follows: TGTGCCAGCAGCTTAGGGAAAGGCTACGAGCAGTACTTC. The variable domain in full, with the rest retrieved from reference TRBV7-8 and TRBJ2-7, is GAGVSQSPRYKVAKRGQDVALRCDPISGHVSLFWYQQALGQGPEFLTYFQNEAQLDKSGLPSDRFFAERPEGSVSTLKIQRTQQEDSAVYLCASSLGKGYEQYFGPGTRLTVT.

This clone occurred a few times. It may be a read error: a sequence one base away is much more abundant. The chain couples TRBV12-3 or TRBV12-4 to TRBJ2-3; D gene uncertain. The CDR3 spans 11 residues. The V end was cut by 7 bases, the J end by 1 base, with 3 bases between. The CDR3 DNA reads as TGTGCCAGCATTGGCACAGATACGCAGTATTTT. Protein sequence: CASIGTDTQYF.

This clone was detected many times. The chain combines TRBV11-2 with TRBJ2-5; 12 bases map to TRBD1. After removal of 5 bases from V and 6 bases from J, the junction contained 10 bases not matched to a gene. The CDR3 runs to 16 residues. CDR1 SGHAT and CDR2 FQNNGV come from the germline V gene. CDR3 residues: CASSPPGTGGFKTQYF. The CDR3 DNA reads as TGTGCCAGCAGCCCCCCCGGGACAGGGGGCTTTAAGACCCAGTACTTC.

The sample holds many counts of this clone. This chain joins TRBV12-3 or TRBV12-4 and TRBJ2-6; D gene unclear. This CDR3 spans 15 amino acids. V lost 6 bases and J 0 bases, leaving 9 bases between the germline ends. CDR3 bases: TGTGCCAGCAGGCCCGTGGGCTCTGGGGCCAACGTCCTGACTTTC. Its translation: CASRPVGSGANVLTF.

The chain has TRBV28 and TRBJ1-5; 7 nucleotides line up with TRBD1. This CDR3 has 14 amino acids. Germline values: CDR1 MDHEN, CDR2 SYDVKM. V was clipped by 7 bases and J by 7 bases; unmatched bases: 10. The CDR3 coding sequence is TGTGCCAGCATTTTCCTCAGGGGGAAGCAGCCCCAGCATTTT. Its protein is CASIFLRGKQPQHF.

This clone was counted many times. This chain joins TRBV4-1 and TRBJ2-7, with 8 bases lining up with TRBD2. The ends lost 4 bases at V and 2 bases at J; junction bases unmatched: 7. This CDR3 has 15 residues. The V gene's germline CDR1 is MGHRA and CDR2 YSYEKL. As DNA, the CDR3 is TGCGCCAGCAGCCTAGCGGGACAAGTAACCTACGAGCAGTACTTC. Its translation is CASSLAGQVTYEQYF.

This clone has a count of ten or more. The CDR3 DNA sequence: TGTGCCAGCAGCAACCGGGACAGGGACTCCCCAGGGAATGAGCAGTTCTTC. Translation: CASSNRDRDSPGNEQFF. V gene TRBV7-3 combines with J gene TRBJ2-1, with TRBD1 matching over 9 bases. Germline trimming cut 5 bases from V and 7 bases from J; bases unmatched to any gene: 15. The CDR3 covers 17 residues. From germline, CDR1 is SGHTA and CDR2 FQGTGA. Supplemented by reference TRBV7-3 and TRBJ2-1, the full variable domain reads GAGVSQTPSNKVTEKGKYVELRCDPISGHTALYWYRQSLGQGPEFLIYFQGTGAADDSGLPNDRFFAVRPEGSVSTLKIQRTERGDSAVYLCASSNRDRDSPGNEQFFGPGTRLTVL.